Here is one TCR beta chain with its context. Its antigen is as yet unknown. V dropped 0 bases and J dropped 5 bases, with 8 bases sitting between them. CDR1 and CDR2 (germline): MNHNS, SASEGT. The CDR3 consists of 13 residues. These data come from a study of shared clonotypes between healthy human individuals. Per the study methods: Junction-only immunoSEQ data arrived without quality scores, meaning filtering differed. Clones were read by immunoSEQ multiplex PCR, and TCRdb kept only the in-frame ones, dropping some. The V and J calls and the clone size are those of that table, but D and trimming were determined from the DNA. The sample has around 1.5 million clones, about 98% seen once. Whole-study findings and limits: Naive subsets generally had larger estimated richness than memory subsets.

This receptor was identified in a man under 40 in good health. V and J are TRBV6-1 and TRBJ2-7, with D unclear. The sample consisted of naive CD4+ T cells sorted from blood. Specified subset: CD45RA+ positively selected. As DNA, the CDR3 is TGTGCCAGCAGTGAAGCAGTGGTTAACGAGCAGTACTTC. The encoded protein is CASSEAVVNEQYF.